This is a list of T cell receptor beta chains from one sample in a study of cytomegalovirus exposure and HLA in healthy donors. Only in-frame clones appear in the TCRdb table, and some are missing; sequencing was by immunoSEQ multiplex PCR. The data contain around 210,000 clones, about 81% of them seen just once; the ten biggest clones take up less than 3%. Sequences were obtained from PBMCs. All receptors derive from a woman between 40 and 50 years old in good health and CMV-seronegative. The CDR3 runs from the conserved cysteine through the conserved F or W. The D gene is left open where the match is weak.

d_gene	j_gene	v_gene	CDR3nt	CDR3aa
.	TRBJ2-1	TRBV18	TGTGCCAGCTCACTGCGTGTGGGGGGGCTGTACAATGAGCAGTTCTTC	CASSLRVGGLYNEQFF
.	TRBJ2-7	TRBV28	TGTGCCAGCAGTGTAATAGCGAGGTTGGTCTCCTTATCCTACGAGCAGTACTTC	CASSVIARLVSLSYEQYF
.	TRBJ2-5	TRBV2	TGTGCCAGCAGTCGTGAAGAGCAAGAGACCCAGTACTTC	CASSREEQETQYF
.	TRBJ2-7	TRBV27	TGTGCCAGCAGTTTATCTCCACTATACGAGCAGTACTTC	CASSLSPLYEQYF
TRBD1	TRBJ2-6	TRBV2	TGTGCCAGTAGCGATAACAGGGGCCACGTCCTGACTTTC	CASSDNRGHVLTF
TRBD2	TRBJ2-1	TRBV7-8	TGTGCCAGCACCCTGTCGGGGGGTGAGCAGTTCTTC	CASTLSGGEQFF
TRBD2	TRBJ2-5	TRBV18	TGTGCCAGCTCACCACCCGGGGGGACGAGGCTTGAGACCCAGTACTTC	CASSPPGGTRLETQYF
TRBD2	TRBJ2-7	TRBV27	TGTGCCAGCAGTGCGCTAGCGGGAGAAGGTGGTGAGCAGTACTTC	CASSALAGEGGEQYF
.	TRBJ2-3	TRBV29-1	TGCAGCGTCGGGTCAGATACGCAGTATTTT	CSVGSDTQYF
TRBD1	TRBJ2-1	TRBV5-1	TGCGCCAGCAGCCTGACAGGGTCCCACAATGAGCAGTTCTTC	CASSLTGSHNEQFF